The 27 T cell receptor beta chains below were found in one sample sequenced in a study of PD-1 blockade in classical Hodgkin lymphoma. The protocol was immunoSEQ multiplex PCR, while the TCRdb copy is restricted to in-frame clones and leaves out a portion. The data hold about 15,000 clones, with about 65% observed a single time. The time point here: cycle 4 day 1 (C4D1), after 5 to 7 weeks of nivolumab. The patients all showed relapse after autologous stem cell transplantation, while their brentuximab vedotin exposure varied. The source material was peripheral blood mononuclear cells (PBMCs), sampled before the fourth cycle of nivolumab. The origin of the receptors is a human donor with classical Hodgkin lymphoma.

The rearrangement joins TRBV11-2 to TRBJ2-2; maybe TRBD2 (5 bases). V gave up 5 bases and J gave up 5 bases, with 21 bases separating them. There are 17 residues in the CDR3. CDR1 SGHAT and CDR2 FQNNGV come from the germline V gene. The DNA of the CDR3 is TGTGCCAGCAGCCTCCAGATGTCGGGGTTCGGAACCGGGGAGCTGTTTTTT. Translating gives CASSLQMSGFGTGELFF.

This clone occurred once. The chain uses TRBV29-1 and TRBJ1-5; 9 nucleotides line up with TRBD1. The ends lost 1 base at V and 11 bases at J; junction bases unmatched: 12. Germline V gene lookup returns CDR1 SQVTM and CDR2 ANQGSEA. There are 15 residues in the CDR3. The CDR3, as DNA: TGCAGCGTTGAAGGGGGACAGGGTATACTGTCAGCCCAGCATTTT. Its translation: CSVEGGQGILSAQHF.

The genes are TRBV6-1 and TRBJ2-1; 7 nucleotides match TRBD2. Trimming cost V 3 bases and J 2 bases; bases outside gene matches: 7. From germline, CDR1 is MNHNS and CDR2 SASEGT. The CDR3 spans 16 residues. The CDR3: CASSDISGVPYNEQFF. CDR3 bases: TGTGCCAGCAGTGATATAAGCGGGGTCCCCTACAATGAGCAGTTCTTC.

CDR3 sequence (DNA): TGTGCCAGCAGTTTTGGTGGCGGGGACGGATCCTACGAGCAGTACTTC. Translation gives CASSFGGGDGSYEQYF. The rearrangement links TRBV28 to TRBJ2-7; a weak D match, TRBD2 (6 bases). Deletions cut 3 bases from V and 1 base from J, with 16 bases between. The CDR3 has 16 amino acids. The V gene's germline CDR1 is MDHEN and CDR2 SYDVKM. The entire variable domain, with the rest obtained from reference TRBV28 and TRBJ2-7, is as follows: DVKVTQSSRYLVKRTGEKVFLECVQDMDHENMFWYRQDPGLGLRLIYFSYDVKMKEKGDIPEGYSVSREKKERFSLILESASTNQTSMYLCASSFGGGDGSYEQYFGPGTRLTVT.

The V gene is TRBV7-8, the J gene TRBJ1-5; D remains unclear. Trimming shortened V by 7 bases and J by 7 bases, and 14 bases separated the two germline ends. CDR1 SGHVS and CDR2 FQNEAQ come from the germline V gene. The length of the CDR3 is 13 residues. CDR3 coding DNA: TGTGCCAGCAATGCGGGCGTCGGGCAGCCCCAGCATTTT. Protein product: CASNAGVGQPQHF. Based on the CDR3 plus reference TRBV7-8 and TRBJ1-5, the full variable domain is GAGVSQSPRYKVAKRGQDVALRCDPISGHVSLFWYQQALGQGPEFLTYFQNEAQLDKSGLPSDRFFAERPEGSVSTLKIQRTQQEDSAVYLCASNAGVGQPQHFGDGTRLSIL.

This clone was found a few times. The chain is built from TRBV30 and TRBJ2-3; no clear D. Trimming shortened V by 3 bases and J by 2 bases, and 6 bases separated the two germline ends. The CDR3 extends over 12 amino acids. Germline V gene sequence: CDR1 GTSNPN, CDR2 SVGIG (reference sequence). The CDR3 loop reads CAWRGVTDTQYF. In DNA form, the CDR3 reads TGTGCCTGGAGGGGCGTCACAGATACGCAGTATTTT.

The genes are TRBV4-1 and TRBJ1-2; D remains ambiguous. V gave up 0 bases and J gave up 6 bases, with 14 bases separating them. In germline, CDR1 is MGHRA, CDR2 YSYEKL. The CDR3 sequence is 15 residues long. The CDR3 sequence: CASSQDLGWTHGYTF. In DNA, the CDR3 is TGCGCCAGCAGCCAAGATCTGGGTTGGACTCATGGCTACACCTTC.

In its sample, this clone ranks as medium-sized. V and J are TRBV19 and TRBJ2-7, with D perhaps TRBD2 (6 bases). V was pared by 3 bases and J by 2 bases, with 17 bases between. The length of the CDR3 is 16 residues. Germline V gene sequence: CDR1 LNHDA, CDR2 SQIVND (reference sequence). The CDR3 is CASSMKPGAHPYEQYF. CDR3 in DNA: TGTGCCAGTAGTATGAAGCCGGGAGCGCATCCCTACGAGCAGTACTTC.

V usage is TRBV7-9 and J usage is TRBJ1-5; no clear D. There are 14 residues in the CDR3. From germline, CDR1 is SEHNR and CDR2 FQNEAQ (reference sequence). V was cut by 3 bases and J by 6 bases, with 12 bases left in between. The CDR3 DNA reads TGTGCCAGCAGCTTCGGCGGGCTGGTTCAGCCCCAGCATTTT. It is translated as CASSFGGLVQPQHF.

A few counts support this clone. The V gene is TRBV9, the J gene TRBJ2-2; 7 nucleotides line up with TRBD1. The CDR3 has 15 amino acids. From germline, CDR1 is SGDLS and CDR2 YYNGEE. V lost 0 bases, J lost 6 bases, and 5 bases stayed unmatched. The CDR3 loop is CASSVVGGWAGELFF. DNA of the CDR3: TGTGCCAGCAGCGTAGTAGGGGGCTGGGCCGGGGAGCTGTTTTTT.

The chain is built from TRBV7-2 and TRBJ2-7, with D possibly matching TRBD2 (5 bases). Trimming stripped 5 bases from V and 4 bases from J, with 18 bases between. The CDR3 has 15 residues. The germline V gene encodes CDR1 SGHTA and CDR2 FQGNSA. This CDR3 reads CASSRSRGRQYEQYF. As DNA, the CDR3 is TGTGCCAGCAGCCGTTCCCGAGGGCGCCAGTACGAGCAGTACTTC.

Only one count was recorded for this clone. The chain carries TRBV11-2 and TRBJ2-3, with D uncertain. Trimming shortened V by 2 bases and J by 4 bases, and 7 bases separated the two germline ends. In germline, CDR1 is SGHAT, CDR2 FQNNGV. CDR3 length equals 13 residues. The CDR3 region has the DNA TGTGCCAGCAGCTTAACAGTAGCAGATACGCAGTATTTT. Amino acid sequence: CASSLTVADTQYF.

The chain joins TRBV27 to TRBJ2-6; 9 bases line up with TRBD1. The length of the CDR3 is 17 residues. Germline V lookup: CDR1 MNHEY, CDR2 SMNVEV (reference sequence). V lost 2 bases, J lost 4 bases, and 6 bases stayed unmatched. The CDR3 sequence is CASSLRDRVDGANVLTF. In nucleotides, the CDR3 is TGTGCCAGCAGTTTACGGGACAGGGTAGACGGGGCCAACGTCCTGACTTTC.

This sequence joins TRBV19 and TRBJ2-7, with 15 nucleotides matching TRBD2. This CDR3 is built from 17 residues. The V gene's germline CDR1 is LNHDA and CDR2 SQIVND (reference sequence). The V gene end was trimmed by 5 bases and the J gene end by 3 bases; junction bases not matched to a gene: 8. The CDR3 protein is CASSSRTSGRALYEQYF. CDR3 in DNA: TGTGCCAGTAGTTCCCGGACTAGCGGGAGGGCCCTCTACGAGCAGTACTTC.

V is TRBV5-6 and J is TRBJ1-2, with D unclear. CDR1 SGHDT and CDR2 YYEEEE come from the germline V gene. This CDR3 has 14 residues. V was shortened by 2 bases and J by 6 bases, with 14 bases between the two germline ends. CDR3 protein: CASSFNGEADGYTF. The CDR3 DNA reads as TGTGCCAGCAGCTTCAACGGGGAAGCGGATGGCTACACCTTC.

This chain joins TRBV19 and TRBJ1-1; D not resolved. The CDR3 totals 14 residues. V was clipped by 2 bases and J by 7 bases, with 14 bases between them. The germline CDR1 and CDR2 sequences are LNHDA and SQIVND (reference sequence). The chain's CDR3 is CASSIFWGEGEAFF. The DNA of the CDR3 is TGTGCCAGTAGTATATTCTGGGGAGAGGGTGAAGCTTTCTTT.

The V gene is TRBV7-3, the J gene TRBJ2-7, with D possibly being TRBD2 (7 bases). V was trimmed by 1 base and J by 2 bases, leaving 9 bases between them. Germline V gene data show CDR1 as SGHTA and CDR2 as FQGTGA. The CDR3 has 14 amino acids. The DNA of the CDR3 is TGTGCCAGCAGCTTAAGCGGGGGCCCCTACGAGCAGTACTTC. Its protein product is CASSLSGGPYEQYF.

The rearrangement links TRBV27 to TRBJ2-7; D remains unclear. CDR3 length equals 14 residues. Germline V gene sequence: CDR1 MNHEY, CDR2 SMNVEV (reference sequence). Deletions cut 4 bases from V and 5 bases from J, with 15 bases between. The CDR3 region is CASSSLGPWDEQYF. In DNA form, the CDR3 reads TGTGCCAGCAGTTCTTTGGGCCCATGGGACGAGCAGTACTTC.

Sample share makes this clone medium-sized (0.01 to 0.1%). The V gene is TRBV19, the J gene TRBJ1-1; D remains unclear. Trimming took 3 bases from V and 0 from J, leaving 11 bases between them. The CDR3 is made up of 15 amino acids. Germline V CDR1 and CDR2: LNHDA, SQIVND (reference sequence). This chain's CDR3 is CASSMTASMNTEAFF. The CDR3 region has the DNA TGTGCCAGTAGTATGACTGCATCCATGAACACTGAAGCTTTCTTT.

This clone was seen only a few times. The chain uses TRBV18 and TRBJ1-1; D is ambiguous. Germline V gives CDR1 KGHSH, CDR2 LQKENI. CDR3 length equals 14 residues. V lost 1 base and J lost 1, with 7 bases in between. The CDR3 coding sequence is TGTGCCAGCTCACCACAAGCAGCGAACACTGAAGCTTTCTTT. Protein: CASSPQAANTEAFF.

Details on this clone: Compared with germline, one end of the junction differs, possibly owing to a read error. The rearrangement joins TRBV9 to TRBJ2-5; D call uncertain. Per the germline V gene, CDR1 is SGDLS and CDR2 is YYNGEE. The CDR3 is 13 amino acids. The CDR3 bases are TGTGCCAGCAGCGCCACAGACCACGAGACCCAGTACTTC. Its translation is CASSATDHETQYF.

The rearrangement uses TRBV28 and TRBJ2-5; 11 bases line up with TRBD2. V lost 5 bases to trimming and J lost 0 bases; unmatched junction nucleotides: 5. Germline V gene sequence: CDR1 MDHEN, CDR2 SYDVKM. This CDR3 comprises 16 residues. CDR3 nucleotide sequence: TGTGCCAGCAGTCTCAGACTAGCGGGAAACCAAGAGACCCAGTACTTC. Its protein product is CASSLRLAGNQETQYF.

The rearrangement uses TRBV6-1 and TRBJ2-7, with D perhaps TRBD2 (6 bases). Germline CDR1 and CDR2: MNHNS and SASEGT. Trimming took off 2 bases at V and 6 bases at J, with 14 bases between the two ends. This CDR3 region has 14 residues. The CDR3 bases are TGTGCCAGCAGTGAAACTGGGACTTCCGGCGAGCAGTACTTC. As protein: CASSETGTSGEQYF.

The gene calls are TRBV21-1 and TRBJ1-4. TRBV21-1 has pseudogene status. The CDR3 is 14 residues long. CDR3 region: CASSKTDPNEKLFF. The CDR3 DNA follows: TGTGCCAGCAGCAAGACTGATCCTAATGAAAAACTGTTTTTT.

Relative to its sample, this clone is medium-sized (0.01 to 0.1%). This sequence joins TRBV4-1 and TRBJ1-4; D is perhaps TRBD1 (6 bases). This CDR3 contains 17 residues. Germline V gene data show CDR1 as MGHRA and CDR2 as YSYEKL. Trimming removed 1 base from V and 3 bases from J, with 15 bases in between. The CDR3 here is CASSQGRGQSPNEKLFF. CDR3 in DNA: TGCGCCAGCAGCCAAGGCCGGGGGCAATCTCCTAATGAAAAACTGTTTTTT.

This clone was seen only a few times. The chain recombines TRBV11-2 with TRBJ2-1; possibly TRBD1 for D (6 bases). V dropped 4 bases and J dropped 0 bases, with 13 bases sitting between them. CDR1 SGHAT and CDR2 FQNNGV come from the germline V gene. CDR3 length equals 16 residues. CDR3 loop: CASSWIQGYSYNEQFF. DNA for the CDR3: TGTGCCAGCAGCTGGATACAGGGTTACTCCTACAATGAGCAGTTCTTC.

The V and J genes are TRBV28 and TRBJ1-5; no firm D call. V shed 3 bases and J shed 5 bases, with 11 bases lying between them. Germline lookup yields CDR1 MDHEN and CDR2 SYDVKM. The CDR3 totals 14 residues. The CDR3 bases are TGTGCCAGCAGTTTGAAAGGGCCATATCAGCCCCAGCATTTT. As protein: CASSLKGPYQPQHF.